This T cell receptor beta chain came from a study of control samples from healthy donors and cancer patients (dated by TCRdb to the early 2020s). Clipping removes 9 bases from V and 2 bases from J, with 6 as the unmatched junction base count. The CDR3 contains 13 residues, cysteine and phenylalanine counted. The CDR3 DNA has 39 bases and is translated from base 1. According to the germline V gene (reference sequence), CDR1 reads LNHDA and CDR2 reads SQIVND. This clone was picked up one time. Its recognized antigen is unknown. No base qualities exist here, and no much larger clone lies one base off it. Libraries were made using the immunoSEQ multiplex PCR assay. Entries here come from immuneACCESS through TCRdb and include only in-frame sequences with V and J called. Some clones fail to appear in such tables; in the studies checked, an unresolved V gene covers under half of the shortfall, and the cause of the remainder is unknown. The sample table shows approximately 180,000 clones, and approximately 94% are seen once. The top ten clonotypes cover approximately 1.4% of the sample.

The chain is encoded by TRBV19 joined to TRBJ1-1; TRBD1 matches 7 bases in the middle. The receptor was isolated from a woman under 30 in good health. Sample: blood. In nucleotide form, the sequence is TGTGCCAGCTCCGGACAGGTCAACACTGAAGCTTTCTTT. It translates as CASSGQVNTEAFF.